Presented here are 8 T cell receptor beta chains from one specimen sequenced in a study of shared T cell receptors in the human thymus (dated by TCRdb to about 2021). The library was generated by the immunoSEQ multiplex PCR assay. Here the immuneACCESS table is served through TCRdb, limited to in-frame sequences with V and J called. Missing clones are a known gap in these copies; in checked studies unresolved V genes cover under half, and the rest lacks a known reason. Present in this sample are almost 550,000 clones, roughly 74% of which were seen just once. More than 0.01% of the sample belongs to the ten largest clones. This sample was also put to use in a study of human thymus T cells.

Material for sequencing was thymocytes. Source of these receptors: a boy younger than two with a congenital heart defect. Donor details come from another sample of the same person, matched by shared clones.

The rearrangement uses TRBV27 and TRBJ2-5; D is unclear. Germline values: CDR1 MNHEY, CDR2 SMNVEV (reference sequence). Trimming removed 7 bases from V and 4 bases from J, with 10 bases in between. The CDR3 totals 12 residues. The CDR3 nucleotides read TGTGCCAGCAACTTTAGGAGAGAGACCCAGTACTTC. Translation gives CASNFRRETQYF.

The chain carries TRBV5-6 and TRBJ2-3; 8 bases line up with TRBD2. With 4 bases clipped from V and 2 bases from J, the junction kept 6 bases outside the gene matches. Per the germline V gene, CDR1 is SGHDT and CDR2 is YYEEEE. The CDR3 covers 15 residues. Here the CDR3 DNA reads TGTGCCAGCAGCGGACGGACTAGCCCCACAGATACGCAGTATTTT. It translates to CASSGRTSPTDTQYF. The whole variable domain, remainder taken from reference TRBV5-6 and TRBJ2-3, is DAGVTQSPTHLIKTRGQQVTLRCSPKSGHDTVSWYQQALGQGPQFIFQYYEEEERQRGNFPDRFSGHQFPNYSSELNVNALLLGDSALYLCASSGRTSPTDTQYFGPGTRLTVL.

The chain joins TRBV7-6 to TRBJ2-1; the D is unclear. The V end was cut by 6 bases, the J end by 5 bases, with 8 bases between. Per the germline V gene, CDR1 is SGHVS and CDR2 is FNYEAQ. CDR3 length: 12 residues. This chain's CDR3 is CASRNLDNEQFF. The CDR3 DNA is TGTGCCAGCAGGAACCTAGACAATGAGCAGTTCTTC. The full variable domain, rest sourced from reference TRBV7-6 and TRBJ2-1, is GAGVSQSPRYKVTKRGQDVALRCDPISGHVSLYWYRQALGQGPEFLTYFNYEAQQDKSGLPNDRFSAERPEGSISTLTIQRTEQRDSAMYRCASRNLDNEQFFGPGTRLTVL.

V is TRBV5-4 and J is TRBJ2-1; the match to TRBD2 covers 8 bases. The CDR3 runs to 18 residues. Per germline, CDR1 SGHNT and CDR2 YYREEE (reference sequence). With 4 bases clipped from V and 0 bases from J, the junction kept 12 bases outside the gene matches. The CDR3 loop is CASSLGAGVPSSYNEQFF. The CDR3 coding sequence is TGTGCCAGCAGCCTTGGAGCGGGAGTCCCTAGCTCCTACAATGAGCAGTTCTTC.

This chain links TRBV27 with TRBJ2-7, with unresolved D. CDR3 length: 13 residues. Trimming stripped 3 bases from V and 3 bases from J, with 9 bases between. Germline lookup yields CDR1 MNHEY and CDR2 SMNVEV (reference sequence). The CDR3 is CASSFDQNYEQYF. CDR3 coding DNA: TGTGCCAGCAGTTTTGATCAGAACTACGAGCAGTACTTC.

The CDR3 coding sequence is TGTGCCAGCAGCCAAACCGGCGGGTTCTCTGGAAACACCATATATTTT. Translating it yields CASSQTGGFSGNTIYF. This chain connects TRBV4-2 to TRBJ1-3; no definite D call. The germline CDR1 and CDR2 sequences are LGHNA and YNFKEQ. With 2 bases removed from V and 0 bases from J, the gap between germline ends came to 11 bases. This CDR3 comprises 16 residues.

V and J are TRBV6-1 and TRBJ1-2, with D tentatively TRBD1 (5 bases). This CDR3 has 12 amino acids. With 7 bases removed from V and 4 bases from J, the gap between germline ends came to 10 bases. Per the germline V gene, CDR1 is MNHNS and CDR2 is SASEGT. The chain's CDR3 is CASNNRIYGYTF. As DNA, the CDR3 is TGTGCCAGCAACAACAGGATCTATGGCTACACCTTC.

CDR3 sequence: CARSGTSGRAQQYNEQFF. The DNA for the CDR3 is TGTGCCAGAAGCGGGACTAGCGGGAGGGCCCAACAATACAATGAGCAGTTCTTC. The chain joins TRBV5-3 to TRBJ2-1; 16 positions agree with TRBD2. TRBV5-3 is an ORF, with its function uncertain. The CDR3 runs to 18 residues. V was pared by 4 bases and J by 4 bases, with 8 bases of the junction left unmatched.